The 17 T cell receptor beta chains below all came from one sample that was sequenced in a study of T cell repertoires in ileal Crohn's disease. Time point specified: inflamed ileum from the surgical specimen. Clones were read by immunoSEQ multiplex PCR, and TCRdb kept only the in-frame ones, dropping some. Here the sample spans some 11,000 clones, more than 75% being singletons. The sample taken for sequencing was ileal tissue. These receptors originate from an adult with Crohn's disease.

The chain uses TRBV7-2 and TRBJ2-7; no clear D. Trimming pared 4 bases from V and 4 bases from J, leaving 26 bases between. This CDR3 has 18 amino acids. Germline V lookup: CDR1 SGHTA, CDR2 FQGNSA. The CDR3 nucleotides are TGTGCCAGCAGCTATCGTGGGCCCGTGGGCGCAGAAGGATACGAGCAGTACTTC. Protein product: CASSYRGPVGAEGYEQYF.

V is TRBV2 and J is TRBJ1-6; a possible D gene is TRBD1 (5 bases). Germline CDR1 reads SNHLY; CDR2 reads FYNNEI. Deletions cut 6 bases from V and 7 bases from J, with 10 bases between. The CDR3 consists of 13 residues. DNA for the CDR3: TGTGCCAGCAGATTTCAGGGAAATTCACCCCTCCACTTT. It codes for CASRFQGNSPLHF. The full variable domain, rest sourced from reference TRBV2 and TRBJ1-6, is EPEVTQTPSHQVTQMGQEVILRCVPISNHLYFYWYRQILGQKVEFLVSFYNNEISEKSEIFDDQFSVERPDGSNFTLKIRSTKLEDSAMYFCASRFQGNSPLHFGNGTRLTVT.

The gene calls are TRBV5-1 and TRBJ1-2; the D gene is possibly TRBD1 (5 bases). The germline V and J ends were trimmed by 4 bases and 6 bases, with 7 bases remaining between them. CDR1 is SGHRS and CDR2 is YFSETQ in the germline V gene. The CDR3 is 11 residues long. CDR3 sequence (DNA): TGCGCCAGCAGCCGGGGGGATGGCTACACCTTC. The encoded protein is CASSRGDGYTF.

This chain links TRBV10-3 with TRBJ2-1; D is perhaps TRBD2 (6 bases). Looked up from germline, CDR1 is ENHRY and CDR2 is SYGVKD. The CDR3 is 14 residues long. With 4 bases removed from V and 0 bases from J, the gap between germline ends came to 7 bases. Here the CDR3 reads CAISAGDSYNEQFF. The CDR3, as DNA: TGTGCCATCAGTGCGGGGGACTCCTACAATGAGCAGTTCTTC.

The chain carries TRBV9 and TRBJ1-5; D uncertain. CDR3 length: 15 amino acids. Per germline, CDR1 SGDLS and CDR2 YYNGEE. The V end lost 3 bases, the J end lost 3 bases, and 13 bases lay between the germline ends. The CDR3 here is CASSEAGGPNQPQHF. The CDR3 nucleotides are TGTGCCAGCAGCGAGGCAGGCGGTCCCAATCAGCCCCAGCATTTT.

The chain combines TRBV6-1 with TRBJ2-1; D not certain. This CDR3 spans 11 amino acids. Germline loops: CDR1 MNHNS, CDR2 SASEGT. V lost 2 bases to trimming and J lost 14 bases, with 10 bases between them. CDR3 loop: CASSERGTEFF. The DNA for the CDR3 is TGTGCCAGCAGTGAAAGAGGCACTGAGTTCTTC.

The chain is built from TRBV29-1 and TRBJ1-2, with D unclear. Germline CDR1 SQVTM, CDR2 ANQGSEA. V was pared by 4 bases and J by 0 bases, with 9 bases between. This CDR3 is 13 amino acids long. The CDR3 loop is CSVVNTANYGYTF. DNA of the CDR3: TGCAGCGTTGTAAATACTGCTAACTATGGCTACACCTTC.

This chain links TRBV6-6 with TRBJ2-2; 8 nucleotides line up with TRBD2. Trimming cost V 0 bases and J 4 bases; bases outside gene matches: 1. The germline V gene encodes CDR1 MNHNY and CDR2 SVGAGI (reference sequence). This CDR3 has 15 amino acids. The CDR3 sequence: CASSYSLAGTGELFF. DNA for the CDR3: TGTGCCAGCAGTTACTCCCTAGCGGGCACCGGGGAGCTGTTTTTT.

CDR3 protein: CASSENSGEETQYF. The CDR3 bases are TGTGCCAGCAGTGAAAATAGCGGTGAAGAGACCCAGTACTTC. The chain is built from TRBV2 and TRBJ2-5; D perhaps matches TRBD2 (6 bases). Per germline, CDR1 SNHLY and CDR2 FYNNEI. Trimming pared 2 bases from V and 3 bases from J, leaving 10 bases between. This CDR3 region has 14 residues.

The rearrangement links TRBV7-9 to TRBJ2-5; D unclear. Per germline, CDR1 SEHNR and CDR2 FQNEAQ (reference sequence). The CDR3 loop spans 13 amino acids. Trimming removed 3 bases at V and 2 bases at J, with 7 bases between. The CDR3 DNA reads TGTGCCAGCAGCTTTGACGGTCAAGAGACCCAGTACTTC. Translation: CASSFDGQETQYF. The full variable domain, its missing parts supplied by reference TRBV7-9 and TRBJ2-5, is DTGVSQNPRHKITKRGQNVTFRCDPISEHNRLYWYRQTLGQGPEFLTYFQNEAQLEKSRLLSDRFSAERPKGSFSTLEIQRTEQGDSAMYLCASSFDGQETQYFGPGTRLLVL.

This clone was seen more than once but under ten times. This chain joins TRBV4-1 and TRBJ2-1; 7 bases are shared with TRBD1. The V segment lost 4 bases and the J segment 0 bases; nucleotides outside the gene matches: 6. Germline CDR1 and CDR2: MGHRA and YSYEKL. The CDR3 contains 16 residues. DNA for the CDR3: TGCGCCAGCAGCCCAGGGGGACGGACCTCCTACAATGAGCAGTTCTTC. Translated: CASSPGGRTSYNEQFF.

The chain recombines TRBV9 with TRBJ2-1; 15 bases line up with TRBD2. Germline V gene lookup returns CDR1 SGDLS and CDR2 YYNGEE. Unmatched junction bases numbered 6, after V lost 4 bases and J lost 7 bases. There are 16 residues in the CDR3. The CDR3 here is CASSTTGTSGRNEQFF. The CDR3 region has the DNA TGTGCCAGCAGCACCACCGGGACTAGCGGGAGGAATGAGCAGTTCTTC.

CDR3 in DNA: TGTGCCAGCAGTGGCCTCGGGACAGGGATGACTCAGCCCCAGCATTTT. Its protein is CASSGLGTGMTQPQHF. The chain has TRBV2 and TRBJ1-5; 9 bases align to TRBD1. The CDR3 covers 16 residues. The ends lost 4 bases at V and 6 bases at J; junction bases unmatched: 10. Germline V gene sequence: CDR1 SNHLY, CDR2 FYNNEI.

J is TRBJ1-4 and V is TRBV7-9, with D possibly matching TRBD1 (6 bases). Germline V gives CDR1 SEHNR, CDR2 FQNEAQ (reference sequence). This CDR3 comprises 14 residues. Trimming cost V 2 bases and J 8 bases, with 12 bases left between them. CDR3 sequence (DNA): TGTGCCAGCAGCTTATCGGGGGGGCAGGAAAAACTGTTTTTT. This translates into CASSLSGGQEKLFF.

The chain recombines TRBV6-6 with TRBJ2-1, with D possibly matching TRBD1 (6 bases). The CDR3 is made up of 14 amino acids. V lost 6 bases and J lost 7, with 16 bases in between. CDR1 MNHNY and CDR2 SVGAGI come from the germline V gene (reference sequence). The CDR3 sequence: CASRLDSFGNEQFF. CDR3 bases: TGTGCCAGCAGATTGGACAGTTTTGGGAATGAGCAGTTCTTC.

As DNA, the CDR3 is TGCGCCAGCAGCGCCTCGGGACACCACAATGAGCAGTTCTTC. It yields the protein CASSASGHHNEQFF. The chain uses TRBV5-1 and TRBJ2-1; weak D call: TRBD1 (6 bases). Germline V gene data show CDR1 as SGHRS and CDR2 as YFSETQ. The V end lost 4 bases, the J end lost 5 bases, and 13 bases lay between the germline ends. The CDR3 loop spans 14 amino acids.

This clone has a single count. The chain uses TRBV19 and TRBJ1-1; a possible D gene is TRBD1 (5 bases). This CDR3 has 14 residues. V shed 7 bases and J shed 1 base, with 13 bases lying between them. CDR1 and CDR2 from the germline V gene are LNHDA and SQIVND (reference sequence). The CDR3 reads CASTLGRENTEAFF. As DNA, the CDR3 is TGTGCCAGTACCTTGGGACGGGAGAACACTGAAGCTTTCTTT.